The 10 T cell receptor beta chains presented below share a single source sample, sequenced in a study of blood T cells in healthy people across ages (dated by TCRdb to about 2015). Library creation used 5' RACE. The data were produced on an Illumina HiSeq 2500. A second 7 to 11 cycle PCR used a sample-barcoded 5' primer and a J-beta primer mix. The public reads were reanalyzed by TCRdb: fastp trimming at Q25, MiXCR alignment, in-frame beta chains only. Rows with a matching CDR3 protein are joined into one entry that keeps the most common DNA and genes. This sample comprises 600,000 to 1,000,000 distinct CDR3 sequences, approximately 25% of them detected only once. Under 4.5% of the sample belongs to the ten largest clones. The same data also went into a second study, on T cells of mothers and their children.

Sequences were obtained from blood. These receptors came from a boy younger than 18 in good health.

This clonotype has only a few counts. V usage is TRBV20-1 and J usage is TRBJ2-5, with D unclear. There are 15 residues in the CDR3. Germline CDR1 DFQATT, CDR2 SNEGSKA (reference sequence). Trimming left V 2 bases short and J 1 base short, with 14 bases between. Written as DNA, the CDR3 is TGCAGTGCTAGATCGGCGGCAGCTATCCAAGAGACCCAGTACTTC. This codes for CSARSAAAIQETQYF.

The rearrangement links TRBV28 to TRBJ2-7; D may match TRBD1 or TRBD2 (6 bases each). This CDR3 comprises 16 residues. The germline V and J ends were trimmed by 5 bases and 3 bases, with 20 bases remaining between them. The V gene's germline CDR1 is MDHEN and CDR2 SYDVKM. The CDR3 here is CASSDRRGLAIYEQYF. For the CDR3, the DNA is TGTGCCAGCAGTGACCGTCGGGGGCTAGCCATCTACGAGCAGTACTTC.

This clonotype was recorded at least ten times. The chain employs TRBV20-1 and TRBJ2-7; D unresolved. This CDR3 contains 11 residues. The germline V gene has CDR1 DFQATT and CDR2 SNEGSKA (reference sequence). Trimming stripped 5 bases from V and 1 base from J, with 6 bases between. The CDR3 DNA reads as TGCAGTGCTCGCGGATCCTACGAGCAGTACTTC. It specifies CSARGSYEQYF.

The chain employs TRBV15 and TRBJ2-1; D is perhaps TRBD2 (5 bases). V shed 1 base and J shed 5 bases, with 18 bases lying between them. The length of the CDR3 is 17 residues. The germline gives CDR1 LNHNV, CDR2 YYDKDF (reference sequence). CDR3: CATSRGPTWTENNEQFF. The CDR3 DNA reads as TGTGCCACCAGCAGAGGCCCAACTTGGACTGAAAACAATGAGCAGTTCTTC.

This clonotype was seen a few times. The V and J genes are TRBV7-6 and TRBJ2-1, with a tentative D call TRBD2 (6 bases). From germline, CDR1 is SGHVS and CDR2 FNYEAQ. The V end lost 3 bases, the J end lost 10 bases, and 10 bases lay between the germline ends. The CDR3 covers 12 residues. CDR3 region: CASSFGTDEQFF. The DNA of the CDR3 is TGTGCCAGCAGCTTCGGGACTGACGAGCAGTTCTTC.

This clonotype was found a few times. The chain joins TRBV14 to TRBJ1-2; D is undetermined. The CDR3 is made up of 18 amino acids. CDR1 and CDR2 from the germline V gene are SGHDN and FVKESK. The V and J ends lost 0 bases and 2 bases respectively, with 19 bases between them. The CDR3: CASSQDPGSSTSNYGYTF. CDR3 nucleotide sequence: TGTGCCAGCAGCCAAGATCCCGGGTCAAGCACCAGCAACTATGGCTACACCTTC.

The genes are TRBV29-1 and TRBJ1-2, with TRBD1 matching over 7 bases. Trimming cost V 4 bases and J 4 bases; bases outside gene matches: 6. The germline CDR1 and CDR2 sequences are SQVTM and ANQGSEA. This CDR3 is 13 amino acids long. This CDR3 reads CSVAHRDSYGYTF. CDR3 coding DNA: TGCAGCGTTGCACATCGGGACAGCTATGGCTACACCTTC.

The chain is built from TRBV9 and TRBJ2-3, with 7 nucleotides matching TRBD2. The CDR3 consists of 15 residues. Looked up from germline, CDR1 is SGDLS and CDR2 is YYNGEE. With 0 bases clipped from V and 2 bases from J, the junction kept 3 bases outside the gene matches. CDR3 bases: TGTGCCAGCAGCGTAGCGGGGGGATTCACAGATACGCAGTATTTT. As protein: CASSVAGGFTDTQYF.

The sample holds a few counts of this clonotype. The V and J genes are TRBV6-5 and TRBJ2-2; D may be TRBD1 (5 bases). The CDR3 covers 15 residues. Between the trimmed V and J ends, which lost 3 bases and 4 bases, there was a span of 12 bases. The germline CDR1 and CDR2 sequences are MNHEY and SVGAGI. CDR3 nucleotides: TGTGCCAGCAGTTATTGGGGCAGTAGCACCGGGGAGCTGTTTTTT. Its protein product is CASSYWGSSTGELFF.

This clonotype was counted a few times. The chain couples TRBV5-5 to TRBJ1-5; 7 nucleotides line up with TRBD1. V was clipped by 0 bases and J by 5 bases; unmatched bases: 8. The CDR3 has 16 residues. Germline V gives CDR1 SGHKS, CDR2 YYEKEE (reference sequence). As DNA, the CDR3 is TGTGCCAGCAGCTTGGACGCACTGCAGGGGGATCAGCCCCAGCATTTT. Its translation is CASSLDALQGDQPQHF.